This TCR beta chain was captured in a study of shared clonotypes between healthy human individuals. From germline, CDR1 is MNHNY and CDR2 SVGAGI (reference sequence). The CDR3 runs 14 residues. V gave up 6 bases and J gave up 6 bases; unmatched junction bases: 10. The naive CD8 subset, CD45RO-negative cells positively selected for CCR7, excluded terminally differentiated effector memory CD45RA+ cells. The donors were adults (healthy and HIV-negative) with no recent acute infections or vaccinations. Profiled with immunoSEQ multiplex PCR; TCRdb holds only in-frame clones, not every one. The data contain approximately 2,200,000 clones, 85% to 95% of them singletons.

The sample comprised naive CD8+ T cells from PBMCs. The TCR comes from a man aged 18 to 30 in good health. Some clones in this sample may be carry-over from other donors' samples. The rearrangement uses TRBV6-6 and TRBJ1-2, with 7 nucleotides matching TRBD1. CDR3: CASRLTRGSHGYTF. The DNA of the CDR3 is TGTGCCAGCAGATTGACCAGGGGGAGTCATGGCTACACCTTC.